Detailed here is one TCR beta chain. What it binds is unknown. This entry comes from a study of T cells in Graves' hyperthyroidism and ophthalmopathy. RNA transcripts provided the source from which TCR beta CDR3 regions were amplified. First-round RT-PCR of the TCR CDR3 relied on the HTBI primer set. MiXCR, applied by TCRdb to the multiplex PCR reads, yields one record per CDR3 protein. The sample carries 490,000 or so distinct CDR3 sequences, 15% to 20% recorded once. Under 3 months was the duration of disease in ophthalmopathy patients, who also had a Clinical Activity Score of at least 3 and a NOSPECS grade of at least 4. Diagnostic assessment was based on clinical symptoms, serum thyroxine and TRAb, thyroid ultrasound and orbital computed tomography. PBMCs were sourced from 9 to 10 ml fresh peripheral blood. Study-wide results and limits: In the analysis, a 13 V-J model separated ophthalmopathy from stable hyperthyroidism.

V trimming: 1 base; J trimming: 5 bases; junction bases outside the gene matches: 7. The CDR3 spans 15 residues. Per germline, CDR1 MNHEY and CDR2 SMNVEV (reference sequence). The sequence was obtained from a woman in her thirties with Graves' ophthalmopathy. This rearrangement joins TRBV27 to TRBJ2-7; the match to TRBD2 covers 8 bases. Sequencing was carried out using blood. The CDR3 loop is CASSLLREGLDEQYF. The DNA of the CDR3 is TGTGCCAGCAGTTTATTACGGGAGGGCCTGGACGAGCAGTACTTC.